Included here is one T cell receptor beta chain sequence, with context. What it recognizes is unknown. This entry belongs to a study of vaccination effects on CD4 cells after COVID-19. Repertoires were generated with immunoSEQ multiplex PCR, while TCRdb's copy carries only in-frame clones and drops some. The data contain 27,000 or so clones, roughly four fifths of them seen just once; the ten biggest clones take up over 1.3%. J lost 7 bases, V lost 9 bases, and 16 bases had no gene match. The CDR3 totals 15 residues. CDR1 and CDR2 from the germline V gene are KGHDR and SFDVKD. The ViraFEST assay expanded antigen-specific CD4+ T cells with viral peptide pools before sequencing. Following culture for around 10 days, CD4+ T cells were isolated. Vaccine administered to participants consisted of two doses of either BNT162b2 or mRNA-1273. Study findings and constraints: Healthy vaccinees had only 1 of 255 vaccine-induced clones cross-react with common cold coronaviruses.

This chain connects TRBV24-1 to TRBJ1-1, with 7 positions matching TRBD1. Sequences were derived from CD4+ T cells from PBMCs cultured with HCoV-NL63 spike peptides, sampled after COVID-19 vaccination. The clonotype was recovered from a human donor who received a COVID-19 vaccine. Some clones in this sample may be carry-over from other donors' samples. This CDR3 reads CATAPGGGQRNEAFF. CDR3 nucleotide sequence: TGTGCCACCGCCCCGGGCGGGGGACAGAGAAATGAAGCTTTCTTT.